This section outlines one T cell receptor (beta chain) sequence together with its context. Its antigen is unidentified. The CDR3 totals 15 residues. Germline V gene sequence: CDR1 SGHAT, CDR2 FQNNGV. V was trimmed by 1 base and J by 2 bases, leaving 11 bases between them. Produced via immunoSEQ multiplex PCR; TCRdb's table is partial and in-frame only. The table shows about 120,000 clones, with 85% to 95% occurring only once. The sample belongs to a study of T cell responses to AZD1222 COVID-19 vaccine. Study details: Investigators merged groups given second doses at roughly 4 or roughly 12 weeks. Points from the study as a whole: Clonal diversity was possibly underestimated, and the donors were mostly white British, with more females.

This clonotype originated in an adult in good health. The source material was peripheral blood, sampled on day 0 of AZD1222 vaccination. The chain is built from TRBV11-2 and TRBJ2-5, with unresolved D. Here the CDR3 reads CASSLGGPLQETQYF. The CDR3 nucleotides are TGTGCCAGCAGCTTAGGTGGGCCCTTACAAGAGACCCAGTACTTC.